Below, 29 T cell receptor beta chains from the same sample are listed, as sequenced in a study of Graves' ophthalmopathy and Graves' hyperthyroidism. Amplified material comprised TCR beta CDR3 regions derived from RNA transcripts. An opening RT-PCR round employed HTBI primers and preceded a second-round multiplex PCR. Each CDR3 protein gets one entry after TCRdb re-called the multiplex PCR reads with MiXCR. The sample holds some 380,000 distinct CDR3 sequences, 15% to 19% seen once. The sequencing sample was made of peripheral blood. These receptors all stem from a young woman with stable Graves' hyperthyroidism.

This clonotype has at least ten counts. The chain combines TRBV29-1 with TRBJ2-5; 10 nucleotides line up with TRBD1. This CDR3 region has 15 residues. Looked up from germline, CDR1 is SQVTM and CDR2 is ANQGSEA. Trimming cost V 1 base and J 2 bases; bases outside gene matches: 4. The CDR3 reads CSVEGTGGKQETQYF. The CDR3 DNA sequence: TGCAGCGTTGAAGGGACAGGGGGAAAACAAGAGACCCAGTACTTC.

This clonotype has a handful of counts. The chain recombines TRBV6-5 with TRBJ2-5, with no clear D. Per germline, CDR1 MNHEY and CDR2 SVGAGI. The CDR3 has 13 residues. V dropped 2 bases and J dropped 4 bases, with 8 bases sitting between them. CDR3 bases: TGTGCCAGCAGTTACCGAGGTGCAGAGACCCAGTACTTC. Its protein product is CASSYRGAETQYF.

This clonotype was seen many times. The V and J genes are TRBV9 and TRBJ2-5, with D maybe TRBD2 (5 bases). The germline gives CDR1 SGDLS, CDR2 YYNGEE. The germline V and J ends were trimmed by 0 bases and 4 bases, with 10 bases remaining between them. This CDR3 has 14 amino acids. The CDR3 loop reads CASSVGWAGETQYF. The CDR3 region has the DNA TGTGCCAGCAGCGTAGGCTGGGCGGGAGAGACCCAGTACTTC.

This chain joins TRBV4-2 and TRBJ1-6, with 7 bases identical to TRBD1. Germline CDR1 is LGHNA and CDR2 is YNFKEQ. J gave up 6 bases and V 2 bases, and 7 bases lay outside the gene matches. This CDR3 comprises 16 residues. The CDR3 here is CASSQTTGLGNSPLHF. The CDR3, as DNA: TGTGCCAGCAGCCAAACGACAGGGTTGGGTAATTCACCCCTCCACTTT.

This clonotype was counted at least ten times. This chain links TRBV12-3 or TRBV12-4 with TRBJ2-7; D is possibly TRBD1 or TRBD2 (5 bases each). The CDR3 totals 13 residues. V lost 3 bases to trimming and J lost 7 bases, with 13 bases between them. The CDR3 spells CASSFTGAKEQYF. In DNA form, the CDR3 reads TGTGCCAGCAGTTTCACCGGGGCGAAGGAGCAGTACTTC.

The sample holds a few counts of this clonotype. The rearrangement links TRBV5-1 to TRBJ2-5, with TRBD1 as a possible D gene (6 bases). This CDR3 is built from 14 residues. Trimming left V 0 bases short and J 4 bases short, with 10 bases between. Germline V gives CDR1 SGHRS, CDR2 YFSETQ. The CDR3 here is CASSLADRRETQYF. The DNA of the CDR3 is TGCGCCAGCAGCTTGGCAGACAGGAGAGAGACCCAGTACTTC. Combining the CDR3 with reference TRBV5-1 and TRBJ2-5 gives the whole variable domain KAGVTQTPRYLIKTRGQQVTLSCSPISGHRSVSWYQQTPGQGLQFLFEYFSETQRNKGNFPGRFSGRQFSNSRSEMNVSTLELGDSALYLCASSLADRRETQYFGPGTRLLVL.

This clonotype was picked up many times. The CDR3 reads CASSEGAALPYEQYF. DNA of the CDR3: TGTGCCAGCAGTGAAGGGGCCGCGTTACCCTACGAGCAGTACTTC. The V and J genes are TRBV25-1 and TRBJ2-7; D may be TRBD1 (5 bases). Trimming pared 2 bases from V and 2 bases from J, leaving 13 bases between. Looked up from germline, CDR1 is MGHDK and CDR2 is SYGVNS. The length of the CDR3 is 15 residues.

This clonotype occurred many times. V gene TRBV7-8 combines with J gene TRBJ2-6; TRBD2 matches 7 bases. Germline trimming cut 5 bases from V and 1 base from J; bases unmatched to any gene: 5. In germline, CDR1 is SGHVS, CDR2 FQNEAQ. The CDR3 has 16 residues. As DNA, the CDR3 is TGTGCCAGCAGCCAGACGCGGGGGTCTGGGGCCAACGTCCTGACTTTC. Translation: CASSQTRGSGANVLTF.

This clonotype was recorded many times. In DNA, the CDR3 is TGTGCCAGCAGTGAAGGGGTCCGTCAGCCCCAGCATTTT. It specifies CASSEGVRQPQHF. The chain employs TRBV6-1 and TRBJ1-5; D remains unclear. The V and J ends lost 1 base and 6 bases respectively, with 7 bases between them. The CDR3 contains 13 residues. Germline CDR1 is MNHNS and CDR2 is SASEGT.

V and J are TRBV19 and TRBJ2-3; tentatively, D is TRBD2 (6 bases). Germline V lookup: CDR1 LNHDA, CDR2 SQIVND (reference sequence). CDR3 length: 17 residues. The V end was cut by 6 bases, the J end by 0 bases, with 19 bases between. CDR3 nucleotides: TGTGCCAGTAGATCGTTCCGGGGGAGTTCTAGCACAGATACGCAGTATTTT. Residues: CASRSFRGSSSTDTQYF.

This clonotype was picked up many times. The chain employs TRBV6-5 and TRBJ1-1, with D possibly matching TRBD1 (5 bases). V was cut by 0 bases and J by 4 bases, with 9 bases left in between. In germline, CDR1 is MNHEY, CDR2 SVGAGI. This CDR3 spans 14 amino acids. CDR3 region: CASSYSTRGTEAFF. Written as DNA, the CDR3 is TGTGCCAGCAGTTACTCGACGAGGGGCACTGAAGCTTTCTTT.

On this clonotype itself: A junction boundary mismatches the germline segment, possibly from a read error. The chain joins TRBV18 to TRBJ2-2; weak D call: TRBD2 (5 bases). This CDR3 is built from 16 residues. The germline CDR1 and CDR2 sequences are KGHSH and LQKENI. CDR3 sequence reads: CASSPVHTANTGELCF. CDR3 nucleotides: TGTGCCAGCTCACCAGTCCACACAGCGAACACCGGGGAGCTGTGTTTT.

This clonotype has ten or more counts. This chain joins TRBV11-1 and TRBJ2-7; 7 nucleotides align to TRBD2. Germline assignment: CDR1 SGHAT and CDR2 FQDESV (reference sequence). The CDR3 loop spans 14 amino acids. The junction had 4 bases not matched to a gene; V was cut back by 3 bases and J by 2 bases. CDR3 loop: CASSFGGGTYEQYF. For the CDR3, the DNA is TGTGCCAGCAGCTTTGGCGGGGGTACCTACGAGCAGTACTTC.

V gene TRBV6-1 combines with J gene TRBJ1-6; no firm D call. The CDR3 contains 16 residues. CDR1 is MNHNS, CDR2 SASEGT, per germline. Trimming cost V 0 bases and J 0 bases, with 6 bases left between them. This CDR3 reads CASSEARSSYNSPLHF. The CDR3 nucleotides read TGTGCCAGCAGTGAAGCCCGGAGCTCCTATAATTCACCCCTCCACTTT.

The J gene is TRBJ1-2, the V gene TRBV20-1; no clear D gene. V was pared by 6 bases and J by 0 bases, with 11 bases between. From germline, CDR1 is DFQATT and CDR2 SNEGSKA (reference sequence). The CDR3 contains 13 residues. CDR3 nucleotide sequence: TGCAGTGCCTCGGCGGAAGCTAACTATGGCTACACCTTC. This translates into CSASAEANYGYTF.

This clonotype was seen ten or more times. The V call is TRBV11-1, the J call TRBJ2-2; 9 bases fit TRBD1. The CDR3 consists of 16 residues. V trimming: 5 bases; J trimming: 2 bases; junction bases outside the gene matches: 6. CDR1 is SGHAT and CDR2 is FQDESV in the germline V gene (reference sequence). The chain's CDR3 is CASSPDRGANTGELFF. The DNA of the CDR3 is TGTGCCAGCAGCCCCGACAGGGGGGCTAACACCGGGGAGCTGTTTTTT.

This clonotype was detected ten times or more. The CDR3 sequence: CASGLSTVHQPQHF. The CDR3 nucleotides are TGTGCTAGTGGTTTAAGTACAGTTCATCAGCCCCAGCATTTT. This chain joins TRBV12-5 and TRBJ1-5; D ambiguous. The V gene lost 3 bases and the J gene lost 5 bases, with 11 bases spanning the gap. The CDR3 consists of 14 residues. In germline, CDR1 is LGHNT, CDR2 FRNRAP.

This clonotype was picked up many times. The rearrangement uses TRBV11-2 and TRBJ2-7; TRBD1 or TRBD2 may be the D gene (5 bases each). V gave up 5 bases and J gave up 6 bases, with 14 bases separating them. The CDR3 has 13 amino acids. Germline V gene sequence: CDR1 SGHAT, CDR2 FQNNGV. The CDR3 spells CASSPMSGGEQYF. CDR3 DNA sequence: TGTGCCAGCAGCCCAATGTCTGGGGGCGAGCAGTACTTC.

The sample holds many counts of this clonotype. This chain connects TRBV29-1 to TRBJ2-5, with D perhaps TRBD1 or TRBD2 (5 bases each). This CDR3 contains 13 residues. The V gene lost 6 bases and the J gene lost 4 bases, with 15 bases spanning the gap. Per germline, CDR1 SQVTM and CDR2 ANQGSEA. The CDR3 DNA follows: TGCAGCGTCGAGGGACGGCCTGTAGAGACCCAGTACTTC. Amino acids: CSVEGRPVETQYF.

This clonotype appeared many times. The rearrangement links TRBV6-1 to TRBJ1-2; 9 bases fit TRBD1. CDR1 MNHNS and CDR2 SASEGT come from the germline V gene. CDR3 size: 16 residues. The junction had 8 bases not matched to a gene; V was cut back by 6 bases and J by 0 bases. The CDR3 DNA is TGTGCCAGCAGCAAGGGGACAGGGAATACTAACTATGGCTACACCTTC. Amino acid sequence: CASSKGTGNTNYGYTF.

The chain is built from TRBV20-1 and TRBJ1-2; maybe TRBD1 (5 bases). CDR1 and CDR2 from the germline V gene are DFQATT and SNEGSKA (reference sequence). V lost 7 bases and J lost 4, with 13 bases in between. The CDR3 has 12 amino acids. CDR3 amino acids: CSGRRGGYGYTF. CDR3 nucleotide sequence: TGCAGTGGGAGGAGGGGAGGCTATGGCTACACCTTC.

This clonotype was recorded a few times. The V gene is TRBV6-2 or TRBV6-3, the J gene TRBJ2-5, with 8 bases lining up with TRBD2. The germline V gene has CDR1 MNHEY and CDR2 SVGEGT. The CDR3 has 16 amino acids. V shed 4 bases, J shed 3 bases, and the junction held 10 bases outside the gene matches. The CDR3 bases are TGTGCCAGCAGTTCCCCGGCAGCGGGAGATGAAGAGACCCAGTACTTC. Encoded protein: CASSSPAAGDEETQYF.

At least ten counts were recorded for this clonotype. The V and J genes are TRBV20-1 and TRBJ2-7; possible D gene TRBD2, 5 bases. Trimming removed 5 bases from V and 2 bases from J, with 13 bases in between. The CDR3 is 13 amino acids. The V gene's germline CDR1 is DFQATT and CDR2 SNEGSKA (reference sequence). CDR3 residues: CSAHPAGPYEQYF. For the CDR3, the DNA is TGCAGTGCTCATCCCGCGGGCCCCTACGAGCAGTACTTC.

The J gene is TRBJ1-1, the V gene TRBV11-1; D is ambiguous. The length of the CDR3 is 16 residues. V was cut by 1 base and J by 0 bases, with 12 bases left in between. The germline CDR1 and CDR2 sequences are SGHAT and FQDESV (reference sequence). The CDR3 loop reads CASSLDWRGLNTEAFF. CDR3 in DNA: TGTGCCAGCAGCTTAGATTGGCGGGGTCTGAACACTGAAGCTTTCTTT.

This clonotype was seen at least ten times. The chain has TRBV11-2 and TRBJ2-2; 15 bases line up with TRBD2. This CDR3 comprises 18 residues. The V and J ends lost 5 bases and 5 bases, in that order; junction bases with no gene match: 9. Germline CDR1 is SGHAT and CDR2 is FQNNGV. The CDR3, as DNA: TGTGCCAGCAGCGGGATAGGACTAGCGGGGGGGAAGACCGGGGAGCTGTTTTTT. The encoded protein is CASSGIGLAGGKTGELFF.

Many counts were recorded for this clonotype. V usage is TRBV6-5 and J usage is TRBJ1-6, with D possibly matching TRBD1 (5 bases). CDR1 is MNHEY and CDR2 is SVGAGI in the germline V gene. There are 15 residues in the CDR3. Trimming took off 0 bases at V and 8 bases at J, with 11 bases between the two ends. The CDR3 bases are TGTGCCAGCAGTTACTCGGGGCGTCCAGATTCACCCCTCCACTTT. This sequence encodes CASSYSGRPDSPLHF.

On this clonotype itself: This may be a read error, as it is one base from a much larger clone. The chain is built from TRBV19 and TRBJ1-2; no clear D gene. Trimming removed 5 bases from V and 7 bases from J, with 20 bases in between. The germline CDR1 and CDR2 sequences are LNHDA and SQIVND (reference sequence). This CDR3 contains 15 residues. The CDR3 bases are TGTGCCAGTAGTCTCCGCGGACTGGGGAACGTTGGCTACACCTTC. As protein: CASSLRGLGNVGYTF.

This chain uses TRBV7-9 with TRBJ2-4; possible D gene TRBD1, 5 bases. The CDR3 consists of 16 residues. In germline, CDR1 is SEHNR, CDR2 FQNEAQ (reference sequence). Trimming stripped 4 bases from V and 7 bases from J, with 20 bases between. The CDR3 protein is CASSSGPVGARNIQYF. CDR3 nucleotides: TGTGCCAGCAGCTCAGGCCCAGTAGGGGCACGGAACATTCAGTACTTC.

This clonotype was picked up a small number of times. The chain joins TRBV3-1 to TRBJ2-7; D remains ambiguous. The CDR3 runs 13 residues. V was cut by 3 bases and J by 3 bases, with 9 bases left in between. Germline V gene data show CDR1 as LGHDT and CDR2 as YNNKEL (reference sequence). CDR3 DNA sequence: TGTGCCAGCAGCCATGACCTCGGCTACGAGCAGTACTTC. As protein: CASSHDLGYEQYF.